This T cell receptor beta chain was identified during a study of CD8 T cells in ankylosing spondylitis. In germline, CDR1 is SGDLS, CDR2 YYNGEE. Trimming stripped 4 bases from V and 0 bases from J, with 8 bases between. CDR3 length equals 14 residues. TCRdb re-called the 5' RACE reads through MiXCR, storing one row per CDR3 protein. Among approximately 42,000 distinct CDR3 sequences, 4% were seen once, and the ten largest hold 4% to 4.5%. This clonotype was recorded at least ten times. Its antigen is undetermined. General study results and limits: A TCR beta motif of eight highly homologous variants appeared characteristic of ankylosing spondylitis blood.

The chain is built from TRBV9 and TRBJ2-4; unclear D gene. The clonotype originates from a female donor with ankylosing spondylitis or in good health (not recorded which). The sequencing input was blood, either unsorted or a sorted T cell fraction (not recorded which). The CDR3 DNA follows: TGTGCCAGCAGCCCGACACTAGCCAAAAACATTCAGTACTTC. Translating gives CASSPTLAKNIQYF.